This T cell receptor (beta chain) appears in the sequencing data of a study of blood T cell repertoires in COVID-19. How the authors handled the data: Amplification with reference gene primers provided the estimates of nucleated cell counts. Measured with immunoSEQ multiplex PCR; TCRdb has only the in-frame clones, and not every one. V and J calls and clone size are given by that table; D and trimming were obtained from the DNA. The table has about 150,000 clones, around 80% seen once. CDR1 and CDR2 from the germline V gene are MNHEY and SVGAGI. Deletions cut 0 bases from V and 5 bases from J, with 11 bases between. This CDR3 comprises 15 residues. Individuals aged roughly 18 to 95 years were recruited from approximately 24 US areas. Assignments of participants to cohorts depended upon their own reported clinical history. Donors in Cohort 3 who had recovered were those with two negative PCRs, healthcare professional clearance, or resolution of their symptoms.

The receptor's source is a man aged 50 to 60 who had recovered from COVID-19. The rearrangement links TRBV6-5 to TRBJ1-5; possible D gene TRBD1, 6 bases. Sequenced: PBMCs or T cells enriched from blood (not recorded which). CDR3 residues: CASSYSRDTHQPQHF. In nucleotides, the CDR3 is TGTGCCAGCAGTTACTCGAGGGACACCCATCAGCCCCAGCATTTT.